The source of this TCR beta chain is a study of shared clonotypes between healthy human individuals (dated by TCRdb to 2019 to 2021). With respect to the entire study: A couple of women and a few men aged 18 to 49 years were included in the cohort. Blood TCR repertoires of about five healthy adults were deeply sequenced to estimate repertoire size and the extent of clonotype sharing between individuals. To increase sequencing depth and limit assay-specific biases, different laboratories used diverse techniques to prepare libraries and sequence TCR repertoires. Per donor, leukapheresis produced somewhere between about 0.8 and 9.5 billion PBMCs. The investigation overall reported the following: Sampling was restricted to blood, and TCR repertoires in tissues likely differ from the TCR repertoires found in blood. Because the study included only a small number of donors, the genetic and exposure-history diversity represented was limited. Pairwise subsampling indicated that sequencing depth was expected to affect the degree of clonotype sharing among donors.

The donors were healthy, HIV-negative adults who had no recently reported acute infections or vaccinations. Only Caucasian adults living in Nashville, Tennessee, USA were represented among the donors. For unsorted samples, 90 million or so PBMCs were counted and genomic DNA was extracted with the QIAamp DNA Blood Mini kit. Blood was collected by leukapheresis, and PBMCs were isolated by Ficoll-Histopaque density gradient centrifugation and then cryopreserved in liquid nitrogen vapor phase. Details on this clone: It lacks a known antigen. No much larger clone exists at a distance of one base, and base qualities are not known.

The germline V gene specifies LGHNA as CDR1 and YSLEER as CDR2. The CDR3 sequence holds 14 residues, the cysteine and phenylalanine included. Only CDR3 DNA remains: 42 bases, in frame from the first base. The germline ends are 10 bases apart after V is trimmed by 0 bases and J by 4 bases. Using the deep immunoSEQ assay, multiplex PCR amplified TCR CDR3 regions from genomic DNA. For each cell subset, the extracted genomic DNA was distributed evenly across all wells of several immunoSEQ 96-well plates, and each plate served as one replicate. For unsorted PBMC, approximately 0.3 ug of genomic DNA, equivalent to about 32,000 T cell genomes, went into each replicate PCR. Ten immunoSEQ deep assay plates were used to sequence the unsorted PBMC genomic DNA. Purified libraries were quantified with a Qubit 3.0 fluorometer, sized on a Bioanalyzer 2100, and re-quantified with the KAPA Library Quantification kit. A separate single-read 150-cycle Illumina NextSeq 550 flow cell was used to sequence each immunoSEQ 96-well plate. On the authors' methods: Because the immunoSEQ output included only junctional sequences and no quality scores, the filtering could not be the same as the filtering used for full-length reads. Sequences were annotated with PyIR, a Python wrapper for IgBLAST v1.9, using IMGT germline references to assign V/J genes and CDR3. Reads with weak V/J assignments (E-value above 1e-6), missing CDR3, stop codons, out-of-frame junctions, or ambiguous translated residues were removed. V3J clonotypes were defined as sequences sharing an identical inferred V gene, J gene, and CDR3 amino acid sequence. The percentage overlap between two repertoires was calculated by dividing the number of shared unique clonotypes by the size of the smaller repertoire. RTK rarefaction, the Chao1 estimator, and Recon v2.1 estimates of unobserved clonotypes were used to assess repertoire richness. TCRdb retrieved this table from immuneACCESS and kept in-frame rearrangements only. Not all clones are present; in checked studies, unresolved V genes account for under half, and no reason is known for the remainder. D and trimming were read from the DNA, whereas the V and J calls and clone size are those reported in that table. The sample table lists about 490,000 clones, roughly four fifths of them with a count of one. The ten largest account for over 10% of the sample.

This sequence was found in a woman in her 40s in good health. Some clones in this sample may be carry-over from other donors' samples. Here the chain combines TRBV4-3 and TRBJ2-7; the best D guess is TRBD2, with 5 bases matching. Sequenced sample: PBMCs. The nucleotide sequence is TGCGCCAGCAGCCAAGATCGTCGGGGATACGAGCAGTACTTC. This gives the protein CASSQDRRGYEQYF.